This entry features one T cell receptor (beta chain) sequence. What it recognizes is unknown. Sequencing was performed with immunoSEQ multiplex PCR; in TCRdb, only in-frame clones are kept and a portion is missing. The sample gives over 85,000 clones, roughly 92% of which show up once; around 7.8% is in the top ten. This entry belongs to a study of T cell responses to AZD1222 COVID-19 vaccine. For the study at large: Second-dose recipients at about 4 or about 12 weeks were treated as one pooled group.

This CDR3 region has 14 residues. Trimming at V came to 2 bases and at J to 5 bases, leaving 5 bases not matched to a gene. Looked up from germline, CDR1 is MNHNY and CDR2 is SVGAGI (reference sequence). General study findings and limits: Reports say nearly half of spike-specific TCRs go after unmutated variant regions. Compared with day 0, the breadth and depth of the Spike-specific TCR repertoire rose significantly after two doses of AZD1222. The donors showed a predominance of white British ancestry and of females, with possible underestimation of clonal diversity.

The chain has TRBV6-6 and TRBJ1-2, with 7 bases lining up with TRBD1. The sequence derives from an adult in good health. Sequencing was performed on peripheral blood, taken on day 0 of AZD1222 vaccination. Here the CDR3 DNA reads TGTGCCAGCAGTTACGACAGGGCGGGGTATGGCTACACCTTC. It yields the protein CASSYDRAGYGYTF.